This T cell receptor (beta chain) was profiled in a study of cytomegalovirus exposure and HLA in healthy donors. About the study: Of the donors genotyped, about 410 in all, about 80% fell in the Caucasian-associated ancestry cluster. Whole-study findings and limits: In an earlier analysis, in approximately 570 donors, most V segments appeared productive either ~87% or ~30% of the time. Several of the most significant clusters appeared linked to common viral pathogens, based on a later analysis.

The study ran its PCR with 60 Vbeta and 13 Jbeta primers. TCRdb keeps only in-frame clones here, not all; method: immunoSEQ multiplex PCR. The sample shows about 93,000 clones, 78% of them seen only once. Note on this clone: The target antigen is unknown.

The V end lost 3 bases, the J end lost 10 bases, and 22 bases lay between the germline ends. Germline V gene sequence: CDR1 KGHSH, CDR2 LQKENI. This CDR3 region has 16 residues. These donors counted as nominally healthy when sampled, but unrecorded immune exposures were likely. The sample consisted of PBMCs. The sequence was obtained from a middle-aged woman in good health and CMV-seronegative. The genes are TRBV18 and TRBJ2-1; tentative D call: TRBD2 (7 bases). CDR3: CASSPEGGRPSEEQFF. CDR3 in DNA: TGTGCCAGCTCACCGGAGGGGGGGCGGCCCTCCGAGGAGCAGTTCTTC.